This is a list of T cell receptor beta chains from one sample in a study of blood T cell repertoires in COVID-19. TCRdb's table, derived via immunoSEQ multiplex PCR, lists solely in-frame clones and lacks some. The data contain more than 85,000 clones, about 87% of them singletons. Source material: peripheral blood. These receptors were taken from a human donor in a cohort sampled during active COVID-19. Each CDR3 is given with its conserved first and last residue. Each record gives: D gene, J gene, clone size, V gene, CDR3 protein. D genes are given only for firm matches. A clone size is listed for some rows: how often the clone was seen (once, few, many), or a class if it is expanded.

- TRBJ2-1 - TRBV10-3 CAINSPGAYNEQFF
- TRBJ1-1 once TRBV7-2 CASSLGRTANTEAFF
- TRBJ1-2 - TRBV5-1 CASSFGAGRGYTF
- TRBJ1-6 - TRBV3-1/TRBV3-2 CASTMGSSYNSPLHF
TRBD1 TRBJ1-4 - TRBV18 CASSATQGANEKLFF
TRBD1 TRBJ1-2 - TRBV6-5 CASRSTGEGYTF
- TRBJ2-3 - TRBV19 CASRTAGYSDTQYF
- TRBJ1-4 - TRBV30 CASRAAGLSEKLFF
TRBD1 TRBJ2-3 - TRBV28 CASRQGNTDTQYF
- TRBJ1-6 - TRBV5-1 CASSLGLAIYNSPLHF
TRBD1 TRBJ2-1 - TRBV18 CASSPGTGVNEQFF
TRBD1 TRBJ1-2 - TRBV28 CATTRGQTNRGGYTF
TRBD2 TRBJ2-5 - TRBV5-1 CASSLDAGGQETQYF
TRBD2 TRBJ2-3 - TRBV9 CASSHGLVSDTQYF
- TRBJ1-2 - TRBV6-5 CASRGGGVGGYTF
- TRBJ2-7 - TRBV6-1 CASSERDEQYF
TRBD1 TRBJ2-2 - TRBV29-1 CSVEGQGNTGELFF
- TRBJ1-5 - TRBV6-5 CASSPFRGTNQPQHF
- TRBJ2-5 - TRBV7-9 CASSFWSEQETQYF
TRBD1 TRBJ2-7 - TRBV6-5 CASNRGIYEQYF
- TRBJ1-1 - TRBV29-1 CSVVYGSNMNTEAFF
- TRBJ2-7 - TRBV4-1 CASSTSEAPAGSYEQYF
- TRBJ1-6 - TRBV3-1/TRBV3-2 CASSQGGTHNSPLHF
- TRBJ1-6 many TRBV9 CASSAVGNSPLHF
TRBD1 TRBJ1-5 - TRBV19 CASSIGQGFNQPQHF
- TRBJ1-3 - TRBV3-1/TRBV3-2 CASLGAGSDGNTIYF
TRBD2 TRBJ2-3 - TRBV14 CASSPRDYTDTQYF
- TRBJ2-1 once TRBV10-1 CASAPWGSGASYNEQFF
- TRBJ2-1 - TRBV6-2/TRBV6-3 CASSRRDLGGNEQFF
- TRBJ1-5 - TRBV5-1 CASSLGGGDSNQPQHF
TRBD1 TRBJ1-6 - TRBV28 CASSPPDRATLHF
- TRBJ2-3 - TRBV9 CASSVSSTDTQYF
- TRBJ2-7 - TRBV19 CASSIGHSYEQYF
TRBD1 TRBJ1-1 - TRBV6-2/TRBV6-3 CASSYSHRGQTEAFF
- TRBJ1-2 - TRBV7-9 CASSSAVLTYGYTF
- TRBJ2-5 - TRBV18 CASSPQGVQETQYF
TRBD1 TRBJ2-2 - TRBV7-8 CASSQGQLVYTGELFF
- TRBJ1-3 - TRBV30 CAWGFLRGNGNTIYF
TRBD1 TRBJ2-3 - TRBV7-6 CASSLGPGQGLADTQYF
TRBD1 TRBJ1-2 - TRBV7-9 CASSIGFQGEANYGYTF
- TRBJ1-1 - TRBV9 CASSGTLAGDTAFF
TRBD2 TRBJ2-1 - TRBV2 CASRASGGNYNEQFF
TRBD1 TRBJ1-2 once TRBV19 CASLPVDRGGYGYTF
- TRBJ2-5 - TRBV3-1/TRBV3-2 CASSPTAGYQETQYF
TRBD1 TRBJ1-6 - TRBV11-2 CASSPSRTGYSPLHF
- TRBJ2-2 - TRBV19 CASKRGVNTGELFF
- TRBJ1-2 once TRBV28 CASRPTGFMVYGYTF
- TRBJ1-5 - TRBV27 CASSLIAGQQPQHF
TRBD1 TRBJ1-2 - TRBV25-1 CASREGQGVFGYTF
TRBD2 TRBJ2-7 - TRBV11-2 CASSRRGSGVYEQYF
- TRBJ2-5 - TRBV11-3 CASSSHGVAETQYF
- TRBJ1-6 few TRBV4-1 CASSQGGQDNSPLHF
- TRBJ1-5 - TRBV28 CASSLTGKQPQHF
- TRBJ1-2 once TRBV12-3/TRBV12-4 CASSLAGDYGYTF
TRBD2 TRBJ2-3 few TRBV7-2 CASSLGLAGGTDTQYF
TRBD2 TRBJ2-2 - TRBV11-2 CASSRREGNTGELFF
- TRBJ1-3 - TRBV3-1/TRBV3-2 CASSQTPFRVGNTIYF